This T cell receptor beta chain was identified during a study of T cells in Graves' hyperthyroidism and ophthalmopathy. Study-wide findings and caveats: Before onset, by a median of about six months, the model predicted ophthalmopathy. Expanded thyroid clonotypes (above 0.001) were mostly also found in blood.

As to this clonotype: No antigen is known for it.

Patients were excluded for uncontrolled infection, other autoimmune disease, pregnancy or lactation. PBMCs were obtained from 10 ml fresh peripheral blood. What was amplified from RNA transcripts were TCR beta CDR3 regions. First-round RT-PCR of the TCR CDR3 relied on the HTBI primer set. TCRdb processed the multiplex PCR reads anew with MiXCR; each CDR3 protein has one entry. Among nearly 600,000 distinct CDR3 sequences listed, around 14% were seen once. The TCR originated in a woman aged 18-29 years with Graves' ophthalmopathy. Sequencing input: blood.

The chain's CDR3 is CSARGTSNTGELFF. The CDR3 coding sequence is TGCAGTGCTAGAGGGACTAGTAACACCGGGGAGCTGTTTTTT. The V gene is TRBV20-1, the J gene TRBJ2-2, with TRBD2 matching over 7 bases. CDR1 is DFQATT, CDR2 SNEGSKA, per germline (reference sequence). The V and J ends lost 1 base and 2 bases, in that order; junction bases with no gene match: 1. There are 14 residues in the CDR3.